This T cell receptor (beta chain) emerged from a study of CD8+ T cells in alopecia areata. Notes on this clone: What it recognizes is unknown.

cDNA reverse transcribed from extracted RNA served as the sequencing template. The table came from immunoSEQ multiplex PCR; TCRdb's copy has only in-frame clones and leaves some out. This sample carries 90,000 to 130,000 clones, about 60% of them seen once, and the ten largest clones take around 25%. Study-wide points: Alphabeta T cells residing in normal skin are also sequenced in scalp samples.

The receptor was derived from a human donor with alopecia areata. Sequenced input: NKG2D-low CD8+ T cells sorted from blood.

CDR3 nucleotide sequence: TGTGCCAGCAGCCTCAACCCGGGCGAAGGTGAAAAACTGTTTTTT. This codes for CASSLNPGEGEKLFF. The V and J genes are TRBV28 and TRBJ1-4; D call uncertain. Germline V lookup: CDR1 MDHEN, CDR2 SYDVKM. V was pared by 6 bases and J by 7 bases, with 18 bases between. This CDR3 is 15 amino acids long.